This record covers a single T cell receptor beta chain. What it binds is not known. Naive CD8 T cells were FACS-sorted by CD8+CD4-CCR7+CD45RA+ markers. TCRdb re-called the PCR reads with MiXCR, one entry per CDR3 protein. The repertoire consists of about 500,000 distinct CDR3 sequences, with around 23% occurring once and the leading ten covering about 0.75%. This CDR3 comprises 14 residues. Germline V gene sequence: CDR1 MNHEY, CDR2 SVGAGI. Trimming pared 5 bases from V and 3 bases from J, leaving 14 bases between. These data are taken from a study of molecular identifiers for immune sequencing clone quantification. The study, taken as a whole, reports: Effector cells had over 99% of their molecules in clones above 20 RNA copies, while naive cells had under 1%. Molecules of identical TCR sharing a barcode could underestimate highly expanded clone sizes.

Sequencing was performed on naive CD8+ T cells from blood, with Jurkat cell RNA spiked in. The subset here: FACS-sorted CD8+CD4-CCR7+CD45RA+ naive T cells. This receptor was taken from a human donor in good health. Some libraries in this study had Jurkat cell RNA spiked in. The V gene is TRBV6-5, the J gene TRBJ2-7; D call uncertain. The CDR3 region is CASSIGSAGYEQYF. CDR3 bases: TGTGCCAGCAGTATAGGTTCAGCAGGCTACGAGCAGTACTTC.